This paragraph covers one TCR beta chain sequence. Its antigen remains unidentified. Base qualities are missing; no much larger clone stands one base away. This record belongs to a study of T cell repertoires in cytomegalovirus infection (dated by TCRdb to 2018 to 2020). About the investigation overall: The HLA type of each donor mattered for the analysis, because public TCR beta signatures pointed to carriage of CMV infection along with the matching HLA type. Beyond this particular receptor, the publication reports: The ex vivo response was dominated by HLA-C-restricted CMV-specific TCR beta clonotypes, which also provided the single most frequent clonotype in two of eight donors. In both this cohort and an independent cohort of some 370 donors, the cumulative frequency of public TCR beta family members distinguished carriers of CMV infection plus the relevant HLA type.

Counted from cysteine to phenylalanine, this CDR3 has 14 amino acids. Kept here is only the CDR3 DNA, which spans 42 bases and is read in frame from base 1. V is reduced by 6 bases and J by 0 bases, leaving a spacing of 14 bases between them. The germline V gene encodes CDR1 DFQATT and CDR2 SNEGSKA (reference sequence). The listed sequencing device is Illumina HiSeq 1500. TCRdb redid the processing of the public reads, applying fastp at Q25 and MiXCR, and retained in-frame beta chains. Identical CDR3 protein sequences are pooled into one entry, listed with their most common genes and DNA. Counted in this sample were 630,000 or so distinct CDR3 sequences; about 24% of them appeared once. The ten largest clones take up 8% of the sample.

Sequencing was done on a sample of CD8+ T cells from PBMCs. This receptor was identified in a human donor in good health (CMV status not recorded). Some clones in this sample may be carry-over from other donors' samples. This receptor chain uses TRBV20-1 and TRBJ1-2, with a weak D call of TRBD1 (5 bases match). The DNA sequence reads TGCAGTGCGCTAGGGACGGGGTCTAACTATGGCTACACCTTC. Translation gives CSALGTGSNYGYTF.